The present T cell receptor beta chain was sequenced within a study of blood T cell repertoires in COVID-19 (dated by TCRdb to 2020 to 2022). In the study overall: The collaborator samples originated in the United States, Italy and Spain and spanned the acute and convalescent phases of COVID-19. A de-identified subject ID, COVID-19 status, age in years and sex were almost always included in the sample metadata. The dataset comprised deeply sampled blood TCRbeta repertoires from subjects exposed to, actively infected with, or recovered from COVID-19. HLA class I and class II types, where available, came from metadata supplied by the sample provider rather than from assay-based typing. The prospective study material was composed of cDNA or gDNA derived from T cells, B-cell-depleted T cells, or PBMCs. The samples were drawn from two sources: the first 160 participants of the ongoing ImmuneRACE study, and some 1,300 subjects contributed by 6 global collaborators. The repertoires were made available in a free public database intended to serve as a resource for research on the immune response to SARS-CoV-2.

The CDR3 runs 16 residues from the cysteine to the phenylalanine. Solely the CDR3 DNA is kept, with 48 bases framed from the first base. Via the germline V gene (reference sequence), CDR1 is SEHNR and CDR2 FQNEAQ. Compared with germline, V lacks 2 bases and J lacks 4 bases; bases without a gene match: 7. Study-level results and caveats: The amount of clinical and demographic metadata varied by source and participant and was provided uncurated.

TCRbeta CDR3 regions were amplified from genomic DNA using the immunoSEQ Assay, a bias-controlled multiplex PCR. Per the authors' processing: Within the assay, amplification of reference gene primers was used to estimate how many nucleated cells each sample contained. Sequence reads were collapsed and filtered to measure the absolute abundance of every unique TCRbeta CDR3 rearrangement. For each sample, productive Simpson clonality was calculated by taking the square root of Simpson's diversity index across productive rearrangements. TCRdb carries this immuneACCESS record with in-frame sequences only. Its versions omit some clonotypes, under half of them owing to an unresolved V gene in the studies checked, with the rest unexplained. V and J calls and clone size are given by that table; D and trimming were obtained from the DNA. Here the sample has roughly 250,000 clones; 84% occur a single time. The leading ten clones occupy 15% to 18% of the sample.

One collaborating source in Seattle enrolled patients during active infection and followed them longitudinally through the course of disease. Each collaborating institution followed its own protocols to collect whole blood in K2EDTA tubes. For TCRbeta analysis, collaborator samples were shipped as frozen whole blood, as isolated PBMCs, or as DNA extracted from either sample type. The sample holds a few counts of this clone. This receptor's antigen is unknown. Base qualities were left out, and no much larger clone turns up one base away. Here the chain combines TRBV7-9 and TRBJ2-7; TRBD1 fits 11 bases in the junction. The clonotype originates from a person aged 70 to 79 with COVID-19, enrolled during active disease. Sequenced sample: peripheral blood. The CDR3 amino acid sequence is: CASSLYRDRGFYEQYF. The nucleotide sequence is TGTGCCAGCAGCTTATACAGGGACAGGGGGTTTTACGAGCAGTACTTC.